The 8 T cell receptor beta chains reported below all come from one sample, sequenced in a study of Graves' ophthalmopathy and Graves' hyperthyroidism. RNA transcripts provided the template for amplifying TCR beta CDR3 regions. The first-round RT-PCR employed HTBI primers together with the Qiagen OneStep RT-PCR kit. A multiplex PCR was then performed as the second round. Each CDR3 protein is one row after TCRdb ran MiXCR on the multiplex PCR reads. Of 170,000 or so distinct CDR3 sequences in the sample, around two fifths were seen once. Input material: peripheral blood. The receptors stem from a man aged 25 to 40 with Graves' ophthalmopathy.

This clonotype was counted many times. J is TRBJ1-2 and V is TRBV12-3 or TRBV12-4; D is uncertain. CDR3 size: 14 residues. The V end lost 6 bases, the J end lost 8 bases, and 19 bases lay between the germline ends. The CDR3 reads CASRTGSHREGYTF. CDR3 DNA sequence: TGTGCCAGCAGGACGGGATCCCATAGGGAAGGCTACACCTTC.

In its sample, this clonotype was seen many times. This chain links TRBV7-3 with TRBJ2-7; D not resolved. CDR3 length: 14 amino acids. Trimming removed 2 bases from V and 0 bases from J, with 8 bases in between. The germline CDR1 and CDR2 sequences are SGHTA and FQGTGA. As DNA, the CDR3 is TGTGCCAGCAGCTTAGGGCCCAGCTCCTACGAGCAGTACTTC. Protein: CASSLGPSSYEQYF.

This clonotype was seen only a few times. Here the CDR3 DNA reads TGTGCCAGCAGTCGACTAGCGGATTCCTCCTACGAGCAGTACTTC. Its protein product is CASSRLADSSYEQYF. This chain joins TRBV6-1 and TRBJ2-7; 9 bases are shared with TRBD2. CDR3 length equals 15 residues. V trimming: 5 bases; J trimming: 0 bases; junction bases outside the gene matches: 5. The germline gives CDR1 MNHNS, CDR2 SASEGT.

This clonotype was detected many times. The chain has TRBV7-2 and TRBJ1-1; 8 bases agree with TRBD1. After removal of 5 bases from V and 5 bases from J, the junction contained 7 bases not matched to a gene. Germline CDR1 reads SGHTA; CDR2 reads FQGNSA. This CDR3 spans 14 amino acids. CDR3 amino acids: CASSTQGAKTEAFF. DNA for the CDR3: TGTGCCAGCAGCACGCAGGGGGCGAAGACTGAAGCTTTCTTT.

This chain uses TRBV6-5 with TRBJ2-7; unclear D gene. The CDR3 spans 13 residues. Trimming shortened V by 2 bases and J by 0 bases, and 5 bases separated the two germline ends. CDR1 and CDR2 (germline): MNHEY, SVGAGI. CDR3 nucleotide sequence: TGTGCCAGCAGTTACCGGCTCTCCTACGAGCAGTACTTC. It yields the protein CASSYRLSYEQYF.

V usage is TRBV6-5 and J usage is TRBJ1-5; TRBD1 might be the D (5 bases). Per germline, CDR1 MNHEY and CDR2 SVGAGI. The CDR3 covers 15 residues. With 3 bases removed from V and 2 bases from J, the gap between germline ends came to 11 bases. The CDR3 bases are TGTGCCAGCAGTTATGGGGGGGGAGGCAATCAGCCCCAGCATTTT. This encodes CASSYGGGGNQPQHF.

The genes are TRBV6-1 and TRBJ1-1, with D unclear. V was pared by 8 bases and J by 2 bases, with 12 bases between. Germline values: CDR1 MNHNS, CDR2 SASEGT. The CDR3 spans 13 residues. The CDR3 nucleotides are TGTGCCAGCTCCCTTCCGGCAAACACTGAAGCTTTCTTT. Translating gives CASSLPANTEAFF.

This clonotype was observed many times. The V gene is TRBV12-3 or TRBV12-4, the J gene TRBJ1-1; D is possibly TRBD1 (5 bases). This CDR3 has 13 amino acids. V lost 3 bases and J lost 5, with 10 bases in between. CDR3 region: CASSFGRGTEAFF. The DNA of the CDR3 is TGTGCCAGCAGTTTTGGGAGGGGAACTGAAGCTTTCTTT.